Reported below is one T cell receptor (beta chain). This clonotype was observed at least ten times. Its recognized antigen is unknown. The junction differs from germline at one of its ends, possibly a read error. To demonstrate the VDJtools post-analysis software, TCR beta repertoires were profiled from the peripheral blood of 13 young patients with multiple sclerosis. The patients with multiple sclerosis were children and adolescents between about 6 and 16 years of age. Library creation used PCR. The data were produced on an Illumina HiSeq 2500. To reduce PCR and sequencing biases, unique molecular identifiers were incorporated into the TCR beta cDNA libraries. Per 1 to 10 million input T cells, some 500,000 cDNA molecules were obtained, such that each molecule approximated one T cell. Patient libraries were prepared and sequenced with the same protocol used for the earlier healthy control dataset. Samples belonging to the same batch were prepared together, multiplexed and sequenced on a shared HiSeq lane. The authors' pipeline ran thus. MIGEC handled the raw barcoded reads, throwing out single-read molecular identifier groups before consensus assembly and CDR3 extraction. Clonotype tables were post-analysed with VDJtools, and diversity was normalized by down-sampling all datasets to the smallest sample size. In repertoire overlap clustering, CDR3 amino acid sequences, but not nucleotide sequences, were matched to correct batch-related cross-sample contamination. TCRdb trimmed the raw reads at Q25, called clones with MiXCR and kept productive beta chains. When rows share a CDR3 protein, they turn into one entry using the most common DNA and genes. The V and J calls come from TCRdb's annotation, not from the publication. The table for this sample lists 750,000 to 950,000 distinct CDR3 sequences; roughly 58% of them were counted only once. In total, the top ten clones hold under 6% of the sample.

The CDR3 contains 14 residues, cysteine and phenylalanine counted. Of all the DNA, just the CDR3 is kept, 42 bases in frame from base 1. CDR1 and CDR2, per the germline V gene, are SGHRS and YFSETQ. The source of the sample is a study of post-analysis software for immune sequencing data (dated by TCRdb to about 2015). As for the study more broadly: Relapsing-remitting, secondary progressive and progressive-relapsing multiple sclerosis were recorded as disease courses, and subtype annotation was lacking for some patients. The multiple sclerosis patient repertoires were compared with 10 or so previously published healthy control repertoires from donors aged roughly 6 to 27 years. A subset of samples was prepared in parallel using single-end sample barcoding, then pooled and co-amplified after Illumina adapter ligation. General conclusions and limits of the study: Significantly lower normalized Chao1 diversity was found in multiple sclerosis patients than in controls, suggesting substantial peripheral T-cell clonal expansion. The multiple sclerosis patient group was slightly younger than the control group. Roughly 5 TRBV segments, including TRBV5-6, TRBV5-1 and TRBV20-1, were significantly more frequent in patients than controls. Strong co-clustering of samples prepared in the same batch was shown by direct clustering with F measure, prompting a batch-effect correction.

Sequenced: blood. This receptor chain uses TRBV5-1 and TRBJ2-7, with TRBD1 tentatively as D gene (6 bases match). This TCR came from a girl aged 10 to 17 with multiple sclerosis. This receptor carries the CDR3 CASSLQGSSYEQYF. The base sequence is TGTGCCAGCAGCTTACAGGGATCTTCCTACGAGCAGTACTTC.